These T cell receptor beta chains were read from a single sample in a study of cytomegalovirus exposure and HLA in healthy donors. The data were produced by immunoSEQ multiplex PCR, yet TCRdb's version contains in-frame clones alone and is incomplete. The listing contains about 88,000 clones. Sequencing input: PBMCs. The receptor source for this set is a girl aged 10-17 years in good health and CMV-seropositive. The CDR3 runs from the conserved cysteine through the conserved F or W. Fields, in order: D gene, J gene, V gene, CDR3 DNA, CDR3 protein. The D gene is left open where the match is weak.

TRBD2,TRBJ2-1,TRBV2,TGTGCCAGCAGCGGGACTAGGGGGTTTAATGAGCAGTTCTTC,CASSGTRGFNEQFF
TRBD1,TRBJ1-2,TRBV5-4,TGTGCCAGCAGCAAGGACAGGGAGGGAGGCTACACCTTC,CASSKDREGGYTF
-,TRBJ2-7,TRBV4-1,TGCGCCAGCAGATCCTCCCCCGGGACAACCATCGACGAGCAGTACTTC,CASRSSPGTTIDEQYF
TRBD1,TRBJ1-1,TRBV4-3,TGCGCCAGCAGCCAAGCACAGGGGTTGAACACTGAAGCTTTCTTT,CASSQAQGLNTEAFF
-,TRBJ2-5,TRBV7-6,TGTGCCAGCAGCTTAGCGCGGCAGGGCCAAGAGACCCAGTACTTC,CASSLARQGQETQYF
-,TRBJ1-1,TRBV6-1,TGTGCCAGCAGTGAGGACGGGGGGGTAGCTTTCTTT,CASSEDGGVAFF
TRBD2,TRBJ2-1,TRBV13,TGTGCCAGCAGATCCTCTCCTAGCGGGACCGACAATGAGCAGTTCTTC,CASRSSPSGTDNEQFF
-,TRBJ2-7,TRBV19,TGTGCCAGTAGTACAACAGCTACCTACGAGCAGTACTTC,CASSTTATYEQYF
-,TRBJ2-1,TRBV4-1,TGCGCCAGCAGCCAAGTCGATCTAGTGAGCTGGGATGAGCAGTTCTTC,CASSQVDLVSWDEQFF
TRBD1,TRBJ2-1,TRBV7-8,TGTGCCAGCAGCCGCGGACAGGGTACTTACAATGAGCAGTTCTTC,CASSRGQGTYNEQFF
-,TRBJ1-6,TRBV18,TGTGCCAGCTCACTAGGGGCGGCTTCGAACCTCCACTTT,CASSLGAASNLHF
-,TRBJ2-3,TRBV4-2,TGTGCCAGCAGCCAAGATACTCCGGCAGGGATGGCAGATACGCAGTATTTT,CASSQDTPAGMADTQYF
-,TRBJ1-1,TRBV7-2,TGTGCCAGCAGCACGACACAGGGTGGCACTGAAGCTTTCTTT,CASSTTQGGTEAFF
TRBD2,TRBJ2-5,TRBV27,TGTGCCAGCAGTTTCCTAAGCGGGGGGAGAGAGACCCAGTACTTC,CASSFLSGGRETQYF
-,TRBJ1-6,TRBV5-5,TGTGCCAGCAGCTTGGTGGAGGGAACCGTTTCACCCTTCCACTTT,CASSLVEGTVSPFHF
-,TRBJ2-7,TRBV4-1,TGCGCCAGCAGCCAAGGTACAGGGAACTCCTACGAGCAGTACTTC,CASSQGTGNSYEQYF
-,TRBJ1-3,TRBV9,TGTGCCAGCAGCGAGGCAGGGCGCTCTGGAAACACCATATATTTT,CASSEAGRSGNTIYF
TRBD2,TRBJ2-2,TRBV5-1,TGCGCCAGCAGCCGTAGCGGGGGAAAAGGAACCGGGGAGCTGTTTTTT,CASSRSGGKGTGELFF
-,TRBJ2-2,TRBV6-5,TGTGCCAGCAGCGCCCCTGGACAGAACACCGGGGAGCTGTTTTTT,CASSAPGQNTGELFF
TRBD2,TRBJ2-1,TRBV7-8,TGTGCCAGCAGTTCCACTAGCGGGAATAGGTTGATGTTCTTC,CASSSTSGNRLMFF
-,TRBJ1-4,TRBV7-9,TGTGCCAGCAGCTTCGTGGCTGTAAATGAAAAACTGTTTTTT,CASSFVAVNEKLFF
-,TRBJ2-5,TRBV5-4,TGTGCCAGCAGCTTGTCGGGAGAGGAGACCCAGTACTTC,CASSLSGEETQYF
TRBD1,TRBJ2-1,TRBV28,TGTGCCAGCAGTCTAGAGGACAGGGCTTCCTACAATGAGCAGTTCTTC,CASSLEDRASYNEQFF
-,TRBJ2-3,TRBV9,TGTGCCAGCAGCCCGACCCGGGGTAGCACAGATACGCAGTATTTT,CASSPTRGSTDTQYF
-,TRBJ1-5,TRBV2,TGTGCCAGCGAGAGATTTAGCAATCAGCCCCAGCATTTT,CASERFSNQPQHF
TRBD2,TRBJ2-1,TRBV7-9,TGTGCCAGCAGCTCAAGGACTAGTTCGAATGAGCAGTTCTTC,CASSSRTSSNEQFF
-,TRBJ2-1,TRBV6-5,TGTGCCAGCCACTTAGGGGACAATGAGCAGTTCTTC,CASHLGDNEQFF
TRBD1,TRBJ2-7,TRBV5-1,TGCGCCAGCAGCTCTTCACAGGGGCACGAGCAGTACTTC,CASSSSQGHEQYF
TRBD1,TRBJ1-1,TRBV4-1,TGCGCCAGCAGCCAAGAACGGTCAGGGGGCGCAGGATTCGCTGAAGCTTTCTTT,CASSQERSGGAGFAEAFF
TRBD1,TRBJ2-3,TRBV15,TGTGCCACCAGCAATGGACAGGGGCCGGATACGCAGTATTTT,CATSNGQGPDTQYF
-,TRBJ1-1,TRBV28,TGTGCCAGCAGCCCGGGGGGATCAGGGTTGGACACTGAAGCTTTCTTT,CASSPGGSGLDTEAFF
-,TRBJ1-1,TRBV6-6,TGTGCCAGCTGGGGGGAGCAGCCCACTGAAGCTTTCTTT,CASWGEQPTEAFF
-,TRBJ1-5,TRBV19,TGTGCCAGTAGTGAACAGGGCGTTCAGCCCCAGCATTTT,CASSEQGVQPQHF
TRBD2,TRBJ2-3,TRBV7-9,TGTGCCAGCAGCTTAGTTCGACTAGCGGGGACTACCACAGATACGCAGTATTTT,CASSLVRLAGTTTDTQYF
TRBD1,TRBJ2-7,TRBV5-4,TGTGCCAGCAGCCTTGGGACAGGGGAATTCTACGAGCAGTACTTC,CASSLGTGEFYEQYF
-,TRBJ2-2,TRBV9,TGTGCCAGCAGCACGGGACATTCGACCGGGGAGCTGTTTTTT,CASSTGHSTGELFF
-,TRBJ1-5,TRBV12-5,TGTGCTAGTGCCGACGGGAGCAATCAGCCCCAGCATTTT,CASADGSNQPQHF
-,TRBJ1-1,TRBV29-1,TGCAGCGTGGGGCCACTACGGAACACTGAAGCTTTCTTT,CSVGPLRNTEAFF
TRBD1,TRBJ1-4,TRBV19,TGTGCCAGTAGTCCCCGGCGACCGGGACAGGGTAATGAAAAACTGTTTTTT,CASSPRRPGQGNEKLFF
TRBD2,TRBJ2-5,TRBV6-1,TGTGCCAGCAGGGCTAGCGGGGGGGCTCAAGAGACCCAGTACTTC,CASRASGGAQETQYF
-,TRBJ2-3,TRBV5-1,TGCGCCAGCAGCTTTTCACAGGGTTTGCGGGGCACAGATACGCAGTATTTT,CASSFSQGLRGTDTQYF
-,TRBJ2-1,TRBV4-1,TGCGCCAGCAGCCAAGCGGGGTACAATGAGCAGTTCTTC,CASSQAGYNEQFF
-,TRBJ2-4,TRBV11-2,TGTGCCAGCAGCTCCAGGTTATCCAAAAACATTCAGTACTTC,CASSSRLSKNIQYF
TRBD2,TRBJ2-5,TRBV30,TGTGCCTGGAGTCCTCAAGCGGGGCAGACCCAGTACTTC,CAWSPQAGQTQYF
-,TRBJ2-7,TRBV5-1,TGCGCCAGCAGCTTGGCAGTTTCCTACGAGCAGTACTTC,CASSLAVSYEQYF
-,TRBJ2-6,TRBV7-3,TGTGCCAGCAGCCGCTCTGGGGCCAACGTCCTGACTTTC,CASSRSGANVLTF
-,TRBJ2-2,TRBV7-6,TGTGCCAGCAGCACTGATAACACCGGGGAGCTGTTTTTT,CASSTDNTGELFF
TRBD1,TRBJ2-1,TRBV6-1,TGTGCCAGCAGTGAAGGGACAGGGTTCTCCAATGAGCAGTTCTTC,CASSEGTGFSNEQFF
TRBD1,TRBJ2-7,TRBV11-2,TGTGCCACATCAGGGGGCTCCTACGAGCAGTACTTC,CATSGGSYEQYF
-,TRBJ1-2,TRBV6-1,TGTGCCAGCAGTGATGGAACAGTCTTTAACTATGGCTACACCTTC,CASSDGTVFNYGYTF
TRBD1,TRBJ2-1,TRBV19,TGTGCCAGTAGTATATTTGGGGACAGCAACAATGAGCAGTTCTTC,CASSIFGDSNNEQFF
-,TRBJ1-6,TRBV19,TGTGCCACCTGGGCAGGGTGGGATTCACCCCTCCACTTT,CATWAGWDSPLHF
-,TRBJ2-3,TRBV6-5,TGTGCCAGCAGTGGGAGGAACTCCAGAGATACGCAGTATTTT,CASSGRNSRDTQYF